These 9 T cell receptor beta chains originate from one sample sequenced in a study of blood T cell repertoires in COVID-19. TCRdb's copy holds only in-frame clones and misses some; the assay was immunoSEQ multiplex PCR. Of under 350,000 clones listed, 90% were seen once; the top ten hold about 2.4%. Material for sequencing was PBMCs or T cells enriched from blood (not recorded which). The source of these receptors is a man in his sixties who had recovered from COVID-19.

This chain uses TRBV20-1 with TRBJ1-5; D unresolved. This CDR3 region has 11 residues. V lost 6 bases and J 5 bases, leaving 8 bases between the germline ends. Germline V gives CDR1 DFQATT, CDR2 SNEGSKA (reference sequence). The CDR3 DNA follows: TGCAGTGCAGCGGGCGATCAGCCCCAGCATTTT. Encoded protein: CSAAGDQPQHF.

This clone appeared a few times. The CDR3 loop reads CASSGRTSGAIYEQFF. CDR3 bases: TGTGCCAGCAGCGGGAGGACTAGCGGGGCTATCTATGAGCAGTTCTTC. The rearrangement joins TRBV7-8 to TRBJ2-1; TRBD2 aligns across 12 bases. The CDR3 runs to 16 residues. From germline, CDR1 is SGHVS and CDR2 FQNEAQ. V shed 5 bases, J shed 8 bases, and the junction held 10 bases outside the gene matches.

This clone was counted once. The chain carries TRBV7-6 and TRBJ1-5, with 7 bases lining up with TRBD1. The CDR3 contains 13 residues. Germline assignment: CDR1 SGHVS and CDR2 FNYEAQ. The junction had 3 bases not matched to a gene; V was cut back by 5 bases and J by 5 bases. The chain's CDR3 is CASSRQGDQPQHF. In nucleotides, the CDR3 is TGTGCCAGCAGCCGTCAGGGGGATCAGCCCCAGCATTTT.

The gene calls are TRBV5-1 and TRBJ1-5; 12 bases agree with TRBD1. Germline CDR1 and CDR2: SGHRS and YFSETQ. The CDR3 is 15 residues long. V lost 4 bases to trimming and J lost 6 bases; unmatched junction nucleotides: 5. The chain's CDR3 is CASSEGQGASQPQHF. CDR3 DNA: TGCGCCAGCAGCGAGGGACAGGGGGCGTCTCAGCCCCAGCATTTT.

The chain links TRBV7-9 to TRBJ1-1; D remains ambiguous. Germline values: CDR1 SEHNR, CDR2 FQNEAQ (reference sequence). The germline V and J ends were trimmed by 5 bases and 7 bases, with 17 bases remaining between them. The CDR3 is 14 residues long. The CDR3 region has the DNA TGTGCCAGCAGCGATGAATCAAGTCAGCGTGAAGCTTTCTTT. As protein: CASSDESSQREAFF.

This chain links TRBV10-3 with TRBJ2-1, with D possibly being TRBD2 (6 bases). V was trimmed by 6 bases and J by 0 bases, leaving 15 bases between them. Germline CDR1 and CDR2: ENHRY and SYGVKD. The CDR3 is 16 amino acids. Here the CDR3 DNA reads TGTGCCATCAGCGTCCAGACTAGTCTCTCCTACAATGAGCAGTTCTTC. It translates to CAISVQTSLSYNEQFF.

V usage is TRBV7-9 and J usage is TRBJ1-5; D gene ambiguous. Germline V gene data show CDR1 as SEHNR and CDR2 as FQNEAQ (reference sequence). Between the trimmed V and J ends, which lost 5 bases and 7 bases, there was a span of 12 bases. The CDR3 is 13 residues long. The CDR3 DNA sequence: TGTGCCAGCAGCCCGGAACCGGGGCAGCCCCAGCATTTT. Its protein product is CASSPEPGQPQHF.

This chain links TRBV2 with TRBJ2-1; maybe TRBD2 (5 bases). CDR3 length: 15 residues. In germline, CDR1 is SNHLY, CDR2 FYNNEI. V was trimmed by 6 bases and J by 3 bases, leaving 15 bases between them. CDR3 sequence reads: CASRNEGVNYNEQFF. DNA of the CDR3: TGTGCCAGCAGAAACGAGGGAGTAAACTACAATGAGCAGTTCTTC.

The chain has TRBV6-5 and TRBJ2-3, with 7 bases matching TRBD1. V trimming: 10 bases; J trimming: 4 bases; junction bases outside the gene matches: 14. The CDR3 spans 15 residues. CDR1 and CDR2 from the germline V gene are MNHEY and SVGAGI. The CDR3 DNA is TGTGCCACCCGGTCACCGGGACAGCTTTCAGATACGCAGTATTTT. Encoded protein: CATRSPGQLSDTQYF.